This T cell receptor beta chain was obtained from a study of T cell responses to AZD1222 COVID-19 vaccine. Notes on the study in general: CD4 TCRs linked to vaccination spanned spike, dominating at 160-218 and 743-854. Elevations in Spike-specific TCR breadth and depth followed administration of two AZD1222 doses.

This clone was picked up one time. Its antigen is still unknown. The CDR3 has 15 residues. The V gene lost 3 bases and the J gene lost 4 bases, with 15 bases spanning the gap. The germline gives CDR1 SGHVS, CDR2 FQNEAQ. The data were produced by immunoSEQ multiplex PCR, yet TCRdb's version contains in-frame clones alone and is incomplete. The table shows some 130,000 clones, with about nine tenths occurring only once. The chain uses TRBV7-8 and TRBJ1-2; weak D call: TRBD1 (5 bases). The TCR was taken from an adult who received the AZD1222 COVID-19 vaccine. Sequencing was performed on peripheral blood, taken 28 days after the second AZD1222 dose. The CDR3 reads CASSLGSGGIYGYTF. Written as DNA, the CDR3 is TGTGCCAGCAGCTTGGGGAGCGGGGGGATCTATGGCTACACCTTC.